This T cell receptor beta chain originates from a study of blood T cell repertoires in COVID-19. About the research overall: Specimens from acute and convalescent COVID-19 originated in the United States, Italy and Spain. Sources were T cells, B-cell-depleted T cells, or PBMCs; the material itself was cDNA or gDNA.

CDR3 length equals 14 residues. CDR1 SGHTA and CDR2 FQGNSA come from the germline V gene. Between the trimmed V and J ends, which lost 5 bases and 7 bases, there was a span of 15 bases. Authors' data handling: Quantification of nucleated cells was approximated via reference gene primer amplification. Produced via immunoSEQ multiplex PCR; TCRdb's table is partial and in-frame only. From that table come the V and J calls and clone size; the DNA was used to work out D and trimming. The repertoire holds some 390,000 clones, roughly 90% seen once, with 1.5% to 1.9% in the top ten. Seattle patient enrollment occurred during active infection, with longitudinal follow-up thereafter.

The source of this sequence is a woman aged 40 to 55 with COVID-19, enrolled during active disease. This chain joins TRBV7-2 and TRBJ1-5; D is perhaps TRBD1 (6 bases). Sequenced input: peripheral blood. The CDR3 sequence is CASSPQQGPQPQHF. For the CDR3, the DNA is TGTGCCAGCAGCCCCCAACAGGGCCCCCAGCCCCAGCATTTT. The full variable domain, completed using reference TRBV7-2 and TRBJ1-5, is GAGVSQSPSNKVTEKGKDVELRCDPISGHTALYWYRQSLGQGLEFLIYFQGNSAPDKSGLPSDRFSAERTGGSVSTLTIQRTQQEDSAVYLCASSPQQGPQPQHFGDGTRLSIL.